The clone carrying this T cell receptor (beta chain) turned up a few times. No antigen is known for it. This sample is drawn from a study of cytomegalovirus exposure and HLA in healthy donors. Findings of the study overall: In a later analysis, parvovirus B19, influenza, CMV and Epstein-Barr virus appeared linked to several top co-occurrence clusters. In terms of immune exposure information, only CMV serostatus was available. Judged likely to be a sequencing artifact was a cluster of highly shared sequence variants.

PCR primers comprised 60 Vbeta and 13 Jbeta primers. Sequencing was performed with immunoSEQ multiplex PCR; in TCRdb, only in-frame clones are kept and a portion is missing. Of 130,000 or so clones listed, around 8.5% were seen once; the top ten hold under 7%. At sampling all donors were nominally healthy, likely with unrecorded immune exposures. The sequenced sample consisted of PBMCs. The sequence came from a man in his forties in good health and CMV-seronegative.

The CDR3 protein is CASSPLGQENTGELFF. The CDR3 DNA is TGTGCCAGTAGCCCCTTGGGACAGGAGAACACCGGGGAGCTGTTTTTT. The chain has TRBV19 and TRBJ2-2, with TRBD1 matching 8 bases. CDR3 size: 16 residues. Trimming removed 6 bases from V and 1 base from J; junction bases left unmatched: 7. Germline V CDR1 and CDR2: LNHDA, SQIVND (reference sequence).